Below, one T cell receptor beta chain is given with its context. The target antigen is unknown. This entry is derived from a study of cytomegalovirus exposure and HLA in healthy donors. Looked up from germline, CDR1 is PRHDT and CDR2 is FYEKMQ (reference sequence). V dropped 8 bases and J dropped 9 bases, with 17 bases sitting between them. This CDR3 is 13 amino acids long. PCR primers comprised 60 Vbeta and 13 Jbeta primers. Sequencing used immunoSEQ multiplex PCR; TCRdb keeps in-frame clones, though not all of them. The table has some 180,000 clones, less than 80% seen once. Study results and limitations: One later analysis reportedly identified an Asian-associated ancestry cluster that showed fewer N-insertions than the approximately 700-donor mean. Approximately 17,000 TCR beta sequences were associated with HLA alleles at 0.05 false discovery rate in a later analysis. A previous analysis found most TCR beta V segments productive roughly 87% or roughly 30% of the time. The authors enumerated some 170 TCR beta chains as linked to cytomegalovirus.

This TCR was recovered from a woman in her twenties or thirties in good health and CMV-seropositive. The V gene is TRBV13, the J gene TRBJ2-1; no reliable D call. The source material was PBMCs. For the CDR3, the DNA is TGTGCCAGCGGCACTCGCCGTTCGGGTGAGCAGTTCTTC. Its translation: CASGTRRSGEQFF.